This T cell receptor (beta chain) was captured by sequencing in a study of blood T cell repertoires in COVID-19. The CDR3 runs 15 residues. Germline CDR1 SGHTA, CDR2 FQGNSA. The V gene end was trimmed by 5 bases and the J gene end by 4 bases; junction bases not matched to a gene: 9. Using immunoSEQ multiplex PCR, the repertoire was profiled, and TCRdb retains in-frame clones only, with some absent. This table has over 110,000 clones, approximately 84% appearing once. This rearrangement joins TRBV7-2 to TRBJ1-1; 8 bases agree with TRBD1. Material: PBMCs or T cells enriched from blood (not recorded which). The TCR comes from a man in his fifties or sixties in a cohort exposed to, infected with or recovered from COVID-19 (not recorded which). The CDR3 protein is CASSLQQGVGTEAFF. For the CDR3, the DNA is TGTGCCAGCAGCCTTCAACAGGGGGTGGGCACTGAAGCTTTCTTT.